This TCR beta chain was sequenced in a study of HIV-infected children after antiretroviral therapy interruption. This clonotype was seen more than once but under ten times. Its antigen is undetermined. Whole-study findings and limits: After treatment interruption started, naive CD4+ CDR3 overlap across time points dropped.

Treatment denoted: PENTA 11 planned treatment interruption arm or continuous ART arm. Trimming pared 5 bases from V and 3 bases from J, leaving 11 bases between. The CDR3 totals 13 residues. Germline V gene lookup returns CDR1 LGHDT and CDR2 YNNKEL (reference sequence). The TCR library was built from RNA with a 3' RACE protocol and unique molecular identifiers. TCRdb reprocessed the 3' RACE reads via MiXCR and lists one record per CDR3 protein. The data hold approximately 95,000 distinct CDR3 sequences, with less than 7% observed a single time. This sequence joins TRBV3-1 and TRBJ2-7, with D hard to call. The sequenced sample was CD45RA+ CD4+ T cells from PBMCs, pooled from several time points, obtained from a donor given antiretroviral therapy, either interrupted or continuous. Documented subset: naive CD4+ CD45RA+ CD45RO- T cells. The receptor comes from a pool of human donors with HIV. The CDR3 sequence is CASSDMTSYEQYF. Here the CDR3 DNA reads TGTGCCAGCAGCGACATGACGAGCTACGAGCAGTACTTC.